These 20 T cell receptor beta chains originate from one sample sequenced in a study of CD8 T cells in ankylosing spondylitis. General observations from the study: There was a TCR beta motif, made of several highly homologous variants, that appeared characteristic of ankylosing spondylitis blood.

One entry per CDR3 protein results from TCRdb running MiXCR on the 5' RACE reads. Of hundreds of thousands of distinct CDR3 sequences in the sample, roughly 12% were seen once. These TCRs are of unknown antigen specificity. What was sequenced was blood, either unsorted or a sorted T cell fraction (not recorded which). Every receptor here comes from a male donor with ankylosing spondylitis.

This clonotype appeared many times. This sequence joins TRBV20-1 and TRBJ2-3, with D uncertain. Germline loops: CDR1 DFQATT, CDR2 SNEGSKA (reference sequence). Between the trimmed V and J ends, which lost 0 bases and 0 bases, there was a span of 10 bases. This CDR3 is built from 15 residues. CDR3 in amino acids: CSARDGRRSTDTQYF. The CDR3 nucleotides read TGCAGTGCTAGAGATGGGCGGCGTAGCACAGATACGCAGTATTTT.

This clonotype showed up many times. The V and J genes are TRBV7-2 and TRBJ1-2, with 9 positions matching TRBD1. Trimming at V came to 4 bases and at J to 1 base, leaving 7 bases not matched to a gene. The CDR3 runs 16 residues. Germline V lookup: CDR1 SGHTA, CDR2 FQGNSA. CDR3 sequence: CASSSPGQGFNYGYTF. The CDR3, as DNA: TGTGCCAGCAGCTCTCCGGGACAGGGATTTAACTATGGCTACACCTTC.

In this sample, this clonotype turned up a few times. This rearrangement joins TRBV28 to TRBJ2-4; tentatively, D is TRBD1 or TRBD2 (5 bases each). The CDR3 covers 17 residues. V lost 3 bases and J lost 0, with 15 bases in between. CDR1 and CDR2 from the germline V gene are MDHEN and SYDVKM. The CDR3 reads CASSFPHDSGAKNIQYF. CDR3 coding DNA: TGTGCCAGCAGTTTCCCTCACGACAGCGGAGCCAAAAACATTCAGTACTTC.

This clonotype was observed a handful of times. The V gene is TRBV20-1, the J gene TRBJ1-4, with 7 bases fitting TRBD1. CDR1 is DFQATT and CDR2 is SNEGSKA in the germline V gene (reference sequence). V dropped 5 bases and J dropped 5; count of bases not matched to a gene: 5. The CDR3 has 13 residues. The CDR3 region is CSARQGINEKLFF. The CDR3 DNA is TGCAGTGCTCGACAGGGCATAAATGAAAAACTGTTTTTT.

This clonotype was seen a few times. The chain recombines TRBV5-1 with TRBJ2-3, with 13 bases fitting TRBD2. The CDR3 sequence is 17 residues long. Germline CDR1 SGHRS, CDR2 YFSETQ. With V trimmed by 1 base and J by 2 bases, 4 bases remained unmatched. For the CDR3, the DNA is TGCGCCAGCAGCTTGCCCGGGACTAGCGGGAACACAGATACGCAGTATTTT. This codes for CASSLPGTSGNTDTQYF. The full variable domain, in which reference TRBV5-1 and TRBJ2-3 provide the parts outside the CDR3, is KAGVTQTPRYLIKTRGQQVTLSCSPISGHRSVSWYQQTPGQGLQFLFEYFSETQRNKGNFPGRFSGRQFSNSRSEMNVSTLELGDSALYLCASSLPGTSGNTDTQYFGPGTRLTVL.

This clonotype has ten or more counts. V gene TRBV10-3 combines with J gene TRBJ1-1; the D is unclear. CDR1 is ENHRY, CDR2 SYGVKD, per germline. The CDR3 is made up of 16 amino acids. V lost 4 bases and J lost 0, with 15 bases in between. The CDR3 region is CAISALGRDMNTEAFF. In DNA, the CDR3 is TGTGCCATCAGTGCGTTGGGCAGAGACATGAACACTGAAGCTTTCTTT.

The CDR3 DNA is TGCAGTGCGAGGACAGGGGCGCCGGAGACCCAGTACTTC. It codes for CSARTGAPETQYF. The chain combines TRBV20-1 with TRBJ2-5, with 9 bases fitting TRBD1. Germline lookup yields CDR1 DFQATT and CDR2 SNEGSKA (reference sequence). This CDR3 comprises 13 residues. The V segment lost 6 bases and the J segment 5 bases; nucleotides outside the gene matches: 7.

The rearrangement links TRBV4-2 to TRBJ2-1; the D is unclear. V lost 0 bases and J 8 bases, leaving 8 bases between the germline ends. This CDR3 region has 13 residues. CDR1 is LGHNA and CDR2 is YNFKEQ in the germline V gene. The chain's CDR3 is CASSQDYEDEQFF. CDR3 sequence (DNA): TGTGCCAGCAGCCAAGACTACGAGGATGAGCAGTTCTTC.

There are many counts of this clonotype. The gene calls are TRBV29-1 and TRBJ1-1; D not resolved. CDR1 and CDR2 from the germline V gene are SQVTM and ANQGSEA. This CDR3 contains 13 residues. The ends were cut back, 3 bases at V and 4 bases at J, with 12 bases in the middle. The CDR3 nucleotides read TGCAGCGTTGATCGGGGTGGAGGCACTGAAGCTTTCTTT. This translates into CSVDRGGGTEAFF.

This clonotype was found a few times. This chain's CDR3 is CASSLLAGRWGANVLTF. CDR3 nucleotides: TGTGCCAGCAGCTTATTGGCAGGGCGGTGGGGGGCCAACGTCCTGACTTTC. This chain uses TRBV7-2 with TRBJ2-6; D may be TRBD1 (5 bases). Trimming shortened V by 2 bases and J by 4 bases, and 15 bases separated the two germline ends. The CDR3 spans 17 residues. The germline V gene encodes CDR1 SGHTA and CDR2 FQGNSA.

This clonotype is a singleton in its sample. The chain is built from TRBV27 and TRBJ1-2, with D unresolved. Germline V lookup: CDR1 MNHEY, CDR2 SMNVEV (reference sequence). This CDR3 is 14 amino acids long. V lost 3 bases to trimming and J lost 4 bases, with 12 bases between them. The CDR3 sequence: CASSFYPKFYGYTF. CDR3 in DNA: TGTGCCAGCAGTTTTTACCCTAAGTTCTATGGCTACACCTTC.

This clonotype has only a few counts. The CDR3 reads CASSSSPGSELFF. CDR3 nucleotides: TGTGCCAGCAGCAGCTCCCCCGGGAGCGAACTGTTTTTT. The V and J genes are TRBV5-5 and TRBJ1-4; D remains unclear. Trimming cost V 4 bases and J 12 bases, with 16 bases left between them. The CDR3 sequence is 13 residues long. The germline gives CDR1 SGHKS, CDR2 YYEKEE (reference sequence).

This clonotype showed up many times. The V gene is TRBV9, the J gene TRBJ2-7; D ambiguous. Germline-derived CDR1 and CDR2 are SGDLS and YYNGEE. Trimming removed 4 bases at V and 2 bases at J, with 10 bases between. This CDR3 comprises 13 residues. DNA of the CDR3: TGTGCCAGCAGCTCGGGTTACACCTACGAGCAGTACTTC. Amino acids: CASSSGYTYEQYF.

The rearrangement links TRBV6-2 or TRBV6-3 to TRBJ1-5; D is unresolved. Looked up from germline, CDR1 is MNHEY and CDR2 is SVGEGT. Trimming took 3 bases from V and 0 from J, leaving 6 bases between them. CDR3 length: 14 residues. The CDR3 sequence: CASSYQVSNQPQHF. The CDR3 coding sequence is TGTGCCAGCAGTTATCAAGTTAGCAATCAGCCCCAGCATTTT.

The V call is TRBV11-3, the J call TRBJ2-7; D unresolved. Germline CDR1 SGHNT, CDR2 YENEEA. There are 14 residues in the CDR3. Trimming shortened V by 0 bases and J by 6 bases, and 12 bases separated the two germline ends. In DNA, the CDR3 is TGTGCCAGCAGCTTAGATCTAACCGCAGCCGAGCAGTACTTC. Translated, it gives CASSLDLTAAEQYF.

The chain has TRBV12-3 or TRBV12-4 and TRBJ2-7; D is possibly TRBD1 or TRBD2 (6 bases each). The V and J ends lost 3 bases and 4 bases respectively, with 13 bases between them. The CDR3 runs to 14 residues. The CDR3 reads CASSLGGDLYEQYF. CDR3 nucleotides: TGTGCCAGCAGTTTGGGGGGCGATTTATACGAGCAGTACTTC.

This clonotype was recorded at least ten times. The CDR3 DNA is TGCAGTGCTTCGAATATAGCGGTGGCTTCCTACGAGCAGTACTTC. Its protein product is CSASNIAVASYEQYF. The chain carries TRBV20-1 and TRBJ2-7, with a tentative D call TRBD2 (6 bases). The CDR3 is made up of 15 amino acids. CDR1 is DFQATT, CDR2 SNEGSKA, per germline (reference sequence). The V and J ends lost 5 bases and 1 base respectively, with 18 bases between them.

V and J are TRBV4-1 and TRBJ2-3; 13 bases are a match to TRBD2. Germline V gene lookup returns CDR1 MGHRA and CDR2 YSYEKL. This CDR3 spans 16 amino acids. J gave up 4 bases and V 1 base, and 2 bases lay outside the gene matches. CDR3 protein: CASSQGLAGGSDTQYF. CDR3 coding DNA: TGCGCCAGCAGCCAAGGACTAGCGGGAGGTTCAGATACGCAGTATTTT.

The chain links TRBV11-2 to TRBJ1-1; D call uncertain. The germline V gene has CDR1 SGHAT and CDR2 FQNNGV. V lost 5 bases to trimming and J lost 11 bases, with 15 bases between them. The CDR3 extends over 12 amino acids. This chain's CDR3 is CASSPPGSGAFF. The CDR3, as DNA: TGTGCCAGCAGCCCTCCGGGATCAGGCGCTTTCTTT.

This clonotype appeared many times. The J gene is TRBJ2-3, the V gene TRBV5-1; no firm D call. This CDR3 contains 14 residues. The germline V and J ends were trimmed by 0 bases and 6 bases, with 11 bases remaining between them. The germline CDR1 and CDR2 sequences are SGHRS and YFSETQ. The CDR3 region has the DNA TGCGCCAGCAGCTTGGGGTTGTTACAGGATACGCAGTATTTT. The encoded protein is CASSLGLLQDTQYF.